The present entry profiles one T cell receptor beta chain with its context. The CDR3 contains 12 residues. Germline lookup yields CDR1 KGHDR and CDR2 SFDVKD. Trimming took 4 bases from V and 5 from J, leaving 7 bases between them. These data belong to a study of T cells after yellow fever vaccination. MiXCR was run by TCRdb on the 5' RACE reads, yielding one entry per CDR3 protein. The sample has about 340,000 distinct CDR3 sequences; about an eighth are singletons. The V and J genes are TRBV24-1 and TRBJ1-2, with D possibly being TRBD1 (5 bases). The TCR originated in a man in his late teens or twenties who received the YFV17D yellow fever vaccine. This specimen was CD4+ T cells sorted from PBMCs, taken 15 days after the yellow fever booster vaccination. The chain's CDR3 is CATSEQGYGYTF. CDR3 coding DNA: TGTGCCACCAGTGAGCAGGGTTATGGCTACACCTTC.